These T cell receptor beta chains were read from a single sample in a study of PD-1 blockade in classical Hodgkin lymphoma. Profiling relied on immunoSEQ multiplex PCR, and the TCRdb table lists in-frame clones only, not all of them. The sample lists tens of thousands of clones, roughly nine tenths occurring once. The starting material was peripheral blood mononuclear cells (PBMCs), obtained before the fourth cycle of nivolumab. The receptors come from a human donor with classical Hodgkin lymphoma. The CDR3 runs from the conserved cysteine through the conserved F or W.

v_call cdr3_aa
TRBV7-3 CASSLVFGYNEQFF
TRBV5-4 CASSLGPGTHQETQYF
TRBV27 CASSLGSVGYETQYF
TRBV6-6 CASSSGPLGEQYF
TRBV7-2 CASSLGRSLNTEAFF
TRBV27 CASSTMFEPQHF
TRBV5-6 CASSLATGSGTDTQYF
TRBV7-2 CASSPTFQRGEQYF
TRBV10-3 CAISEGGLAESGREQFF
TRBV6-5 CASSRSGTVSYEQYF
TRBV7-2 CASSPWGGDTEAFF
TRBV27 CASRSTGGVGYTF
TRBV11-3 CASSLGPNTEAFF
TRBV19 CASSMLAGGTYEQYF
TRBV6-6 CASSYSDGTTYEQYF
TRBV9 CASSVGEGSYEQYF
TRBV29-1 CSVLPAGAIYNEQFF
TRBV7-6 CASSPTSGGYQETQYF
TRBV28 CASSLDATDTQYF
TRBV30 CAWSGTGGRTDTQYF
TRBV30 CAWSPRWGSSYEQYF
TRBV6-1 CASTTGGDTGELFF
TRBV4-3 CASSQVTGTEADGYTF
TRBV5-1 CATMTSGFGKQFF
TRBV7-6 CASSSGTPSYEQYF
TRBV7-8 CASSLLGQGYEQYF
TRBV7-6 CASSLGGSRQETQYF
TRBV18 CASSPDRGSGDTQYF
TRBV18 CASSPEQGYQPQHF
TRBV5-1 CASSLAVLAGPPNEQFF
TRBV29-1 CSVEEGGGTEAFF
TRBV19 CASSQRQGAGTDTQYF